The following is a T cell receptor (beta chain) sequence with its context. This sample stems from a study of blood T cell repertoires in COVID-19. Background on the study: Acute and convalescent COVID-19 samples came from the United States, Italy and Spain.

The cohort comprised adults aged roughly 18 to 95 years residing in about two dozen US areas. Participants reported their clinical history, and cohort assignment relied on those reports. Among Cohort 3 donors, those recovered had two negative PCRs, clearance, or symptom resolution. The protocol was immunoSEQ multiplex PCR, while the TCRdb copy is restricted to in-frame clones and leaves out a portion. The sample shows 150,000 to 200,000 clones, over 80% of them seen only once. The CDR3 consists of 13 residues. Germline CDR1 is LGHDT and CDR2 is YNNKEL (reference sequence). The ends were cut back, 4 bases at V and 6 bases at J, with 7 bases in the middle.

Sequencing was performed on PBMCs or T cells enriched from blood (not recorded which). The V gene is TRBV3-1 (or the pseudogene TRBV3-2), the J gene TRBJ1-6; tentative D call: TRBD1 (5 bases). The receptor's source is a woman aged 55-70 years who had recovered from COVID-19. CDR3 sequence: CASSLGGNSPLHF. The CDR3 DNA is TGTGCCAGCAGCCTCGGGGGTAATTCACCCCTCCACTTT.